This entry lists 4 T cell receptor beta chains sequenced from one sample in a study of OX40 agonist ivuxolimab in advanced cancers. Using immunoSEQ multiplex PCR, the repertoire was profiled, and TCRdb retains in-frame clones only, with some absent. Of 26,000 or so clones listed, 76% were seen once; the top ten hold over 11%. The sample consisted of CD4+ or CD8+ T cells sorted from blood, taken in a trial of the OX40 agonist ivuxolimab. Receptor source: an adult with an advanced solid tumor such as melanoma, head and neck, liver or kidney cancer.

DNA of the CDR3: TGCGCCAGCAGCTACGGGGGGGAAAATCAGCCCCAGCATTTT. Translation gives CASSYGGENQPQHF. The rearrangement links TRBV5-1 to TRBJ1-5; D might be TRBD1 (5 bases). Deletions cut 3 bases from V and 4 bases from J, with 11 bases between. The CDR3 has 14 amino acids. Germline V gene lookup returns CDR1 SGHRS and CDR2 YFSETQ.

The genes are TRBV19 and TRBJ1-2, with 7 bases lining up with TRBD1. This CDR3 contains 16 residues. V shed 2 bases, J shed 1 base, and the junction held 7 bases outside the gene matches. The V gene's germline CDR1 is LNHDA and CDR2 SQIVND (reference sequence). DNA for the CDR3: TGTGCCAGTAGTATACCCGGGACAGCTAATAACTATGGCTACACCTTC. Translating gives CASSIPGTANNYGYTF.

The V and J genes are TRBV7-3 and TRBJ2-3; 10 positions agree with TRBD1. The CDR3 loop spans 13 amino acids. J was trimmed by 10 bases and V by 0 bases; bases with no gene match: 1. Per germline, CDR1 SGHTA and CDR2 FQGTGA. The CDR3 DNA reads TGTGCCAGCAGCTTAACGGGACAGGGGCCGCAGTATTTT. Translation: CASSLTGQGPQYF.

Details on this clone: A junction boundary mismatches the germline segment, possibly from a read error. The V call is TRBV7-7, the J call TRBJ2-5; D uncertain. Germline CDR1 reads SSHAT; CDR2 reads FNYEAQ (reference sequence). The CDR3 is 13 residues long. The CDR3 nucleotides read TGTGCTAGCAGCCTGACACTCCAAGAGACCCAGTACTTC. The encoded protein is CASSLTLQETQYF. The variable domain in full, completed from reference TRBV7-7 and TRBJ2-5, reads GAGVSQSPRYKVTKRGQDVTLRCDPISSHATLYWYQQALGQGPEFLTYFNYEAQPDKSGLPSDRFSAERPEGSISTLTIQRTEQRDSAMYRCASSLTLQETQYFGPGTRLLVL.